These 6 T cell receptor beta chains were sequenced from one sample in a study of blood T cell repertoires in COVID-19. The table came from immunoSEQ multiplex PCR; TCRdb's copy has only in-frame clones and leaves some out. The sample yields more than 150,000 clones, 84% seen once. Sequenced input: PBMCs or T cells enriched from blood (not recorded which). The receptors shown here come from a woman aged 45-60 years who had recovered from COVID-19.

The chain recombines TRBV7-9 with TRBJ1-6; possible D gene TRBD1, 5 bases. Germline-derived CDR1 and CDR2 are SEHNR and FQNEAQ (reference sequence). The CDR3 consists of 14 residues. V was clipped by 5 bases and J by 8 bases, with 13 bases between them. The CDR3, as DNA: TGTGCCAGCAGCCGAGGAGGGGTAGATTCACCCCTCCACTTT. The encoded protein is CASSRGGVDSPLHF.

The CDR3 region has the DNA TGTGCCAGCAGCTTACTCCCATCGACTGGACAGGGGAGAGAGACCCAGTACTTC. This gives the protein CASSLLPSTGQGRETQYF. This chain connects TRBV7-3 to TRBJ2-5; TRBD1 aligns across 9 bases. CDR1 is SGHTA, CDR2 FQGTGA, per germline. The V gene end was trimmed by 2 bases and the J gene end by 4 bases; junction bases not matched to a gene: 14. The CDR3 totals 18 residues. The full variable domain, with the rest looked up from reference TRBV7-3 and TRBJ2-5, is GAGVSQTPSNKVTEKGKYVELRCDPISGHTALYWYRQSLGQGPEFLIYFQGTGAADDSGLPNDRFFAVRPEGSVSTLKIQRTERGDSAVYLCASSLLPSTGQGRETQYFGPGTRLLVL.

CDR3 residues: CASSTSTSGINEQYF. In DNA form, the CDR3 reads TGTGCCAGTAGTACTTCGACTAGCGGGATCAACGAGCAGTACTTC. The V gene is TRBV19, the J gene TRBJ2-7; TRBD2 matches 11 bases. CDR3 length equals 15 residues. V shed 4 bases and J 5 bases; nucleotides not matched to a gene: 7. The V gene's germline CDR1 is LNHDA and CDR2 SQIVND (reference sequence).

J is TRBJ2-1 and V is TRBV4-2; TRBD2 is a possible D gene (6 bases). CDR1 LGHNA and CDR2 YNFKEQ come from the germline V gene. This CDR3 spans 14 amino acids. Trimming removed 4 bases from V and 1 base from J, with 8 bases in between. The CDR3 sequence is CASSLGGSYNEQFF. The CDR3 DNA follows: TGTGCCAGCAGCCTCGGGGGTTCCTACAATGAGCAGTTCTTC.

The rearrangement uses TRBV14 and TRBJ2-1; 9 bases map to TRBD2. Germline V CDR1 and CDR2: SGHDN, FVKESK. The CDR3 is 16 residues long. Trimming cost V 2 bases and J 3 bases; bases outside gene matches: 5. The CDR3: CASSQRAGGYYNEQFF. The CDR3 nucleotides read TGTGCCAGCAGCCAACGAGCGGGGGGATACTACAATGAGCAGTTCTTC.

This chain joins TRBV6-1 and TRBJ1-5; D remains ambiguous. Between the trimmed V and J ends, which lost 2 bases and 0 bases, there was a span of 8 bases. CDR1 is MNHNS, CDR2 SASEGT, per germline. This CDR3 comprises 15 residues. This chain's CDR3 is CASSERDYSNQPQHF. For the CDR3, the DNA is TGTGCCAGCAGTGAACGCGATTATAGCAATCAGCCCCAGCATTTT.